Given below is one T cell receptor (beta chain) in context. This entry comes from a study of blood T cell repertoires in COVID-19. Study background: From the United States, Italy and Spain came samples of acute and convalescent COVID-19.

The authors' processing: Scientists estimated how many nucleated cells there were by amplifying reference gene primers. Generated by immunoSEQ multiplex PCR, the TCRdb table keeps only in-frame clones and is missing some. V, J and clone size were drawn from that table, and D and trimming were deduced from the DNA. This repertoire shows a few hundred thousand clones, about 90% found once; its top ten account for 1.2%. The sequencing input was peripheral blood. This TCR derives from a man in his forties with acute or convalescent COVID-19.

The CDR3 DNA sequence: TGTGCCAGCAGCTTGGGGGCCCGGAACACTGAAGCTTTCTTT. Protein sequence: CASSLGARNTEAFF. V and J are TRBV5-6 and TRBJ1-1; the D is unclear. CDR1 is SGHDT and CDR2 is YYEEEE in the germline V gene. CDR3 size: 14 residues. V was clipped by 0 bases and J by 1 base, with 7 bases between them.